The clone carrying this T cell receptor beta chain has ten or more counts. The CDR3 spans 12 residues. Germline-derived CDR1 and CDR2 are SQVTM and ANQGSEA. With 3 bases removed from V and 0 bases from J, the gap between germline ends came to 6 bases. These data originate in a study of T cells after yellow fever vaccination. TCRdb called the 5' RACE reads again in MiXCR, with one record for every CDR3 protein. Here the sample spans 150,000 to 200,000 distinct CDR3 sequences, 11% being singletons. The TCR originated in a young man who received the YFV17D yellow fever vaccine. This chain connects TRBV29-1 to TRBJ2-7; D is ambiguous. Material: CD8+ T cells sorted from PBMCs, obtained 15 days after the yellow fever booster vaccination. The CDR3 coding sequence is TGCAGCGTTGATTGCAGCTCCTACGAGCAGTACGTC. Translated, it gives CSVDCSSYEQYV.